Below, one T cell receptor beta chain is given with its context. The method was immunoSEQ multiplex PCR; TCRdb's version includes in-frame clones alone and lacks a portion of them. The sample holds some 84,000 clones, 65% to 85% seen once. This record belongs to a study of PD-1 blockade in mismatch repair-deficient tumors. Study summary: Patients had about 13 mismatch repair-deficient cancer types and were previously treated and progressing.

Three pembrolizumab responders had their TCRs sequenced. This sequence originates from an adult with mismatch repair-deficient cancer. The sequenced sample was peripheral blood, obtained 12 weeks after starting pembrolizumab.

The CDR3 coding sequence is TGTGCCAGCAGCGTAGAGGATCGGCGGGACAATGAGCAGTTCTTC. Translating it yields CASSVEDRRDNEQFF. The chain has TRBV9 and TRBJ2-1; TRBD2 is a possible D gene (5 bases). V shed 0 bases and J shed 5 bases, with 12 bases lying between them. CDR3 length: 15 amino acids. Per the germline V gene, CDR1 is SGDLS and CDR2 is YYNGEE.